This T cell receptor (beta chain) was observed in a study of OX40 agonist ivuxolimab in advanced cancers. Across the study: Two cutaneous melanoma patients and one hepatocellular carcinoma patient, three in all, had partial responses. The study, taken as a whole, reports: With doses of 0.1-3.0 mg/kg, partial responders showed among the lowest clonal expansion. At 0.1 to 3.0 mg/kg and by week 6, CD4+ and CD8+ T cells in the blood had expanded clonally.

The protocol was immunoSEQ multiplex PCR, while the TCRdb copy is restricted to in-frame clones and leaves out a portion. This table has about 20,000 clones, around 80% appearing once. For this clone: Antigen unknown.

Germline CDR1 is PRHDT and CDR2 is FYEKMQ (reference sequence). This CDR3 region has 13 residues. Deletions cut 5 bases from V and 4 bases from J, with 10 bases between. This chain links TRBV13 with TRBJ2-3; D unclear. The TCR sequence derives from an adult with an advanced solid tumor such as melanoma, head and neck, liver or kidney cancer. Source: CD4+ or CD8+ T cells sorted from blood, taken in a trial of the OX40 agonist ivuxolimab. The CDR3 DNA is TGTGCCAGCAGCGCCGCCGCAGCAGATACGCAGTATTTT. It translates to CASSAAAADTQYF.